One and the same sample provided the 21 T cell receptor beta chains below, sequenced in a study of control samples from healthy donors and cancer patients. The assay was immunoSEQ multiplex PCR, and TCRdb's table has in-frame clones only and misses some. The sample yields roughly 450,000 clones, around 90% seen once. The material sequenced was PBMCs. These receptors were collected from a man aged 40-49 years with head and neck cancer.

The chain uses TRBV5-8 and TRBJ1-5; tentatively, D is TRBD1 (5 bases). Trimming shortened V by 4 bases and J by 6 bases, and 23 bases separated the two germline ends. This CDR3 is built from 17 residues. Germline CDR1 SGHTS, CDR2 YDEGEE. The chain's CDR3 is CASSRGSLPGQSQPQHF. CDR3 sequence (DNA): TGTGCCAGCAGCCGTGGGAGTTTACCCGGACAAAGTCAGCCCCAGCATTTT.

Notes on this clone: Other DNA sequences in the same sample also yield this CDR3. The J gene is TRBJ1-4, the V gene TRBV5-1; D may be TRBD1 (5 bases). This CDR3 has 14 amino acids. Looked up from germline, CDR1 is SGHRS and CDR2 is YFSETQ. V was clipped by 0 bases and J by 4 bases, with 7 bases between them. CDR3 protein: CASSLGQFNEKLFF. The CDR3 nucleotides read TGCGCCAGCAGCTTGGGACAGTTTAATGAAAAACTGTTTTTT.

V gene TRBV5-1 combines with J gene TRBJ2-7, with D possibly matching TRBD1 (8 bases). The V and J ends lost 4 bases and 0 bases respectively, with 17 bases between them. This CDR3 is built from 16 residues. Germline CDR1 reads SGHRS; CDR2 reads YFSETQ. The CDR3 bases are TGCGCCAGCAGCCCCCAGGGGGGGACAGGCTCCTACGAGCAGTACTTC. This encodes CASSPQGGTGSYEQYF.

The rearrangement uses TRBV5-1 and TRBJ2-7; maybe TRBD1 (6 bases). The CDR3 is 14 amino acids. Germline CDR1 SGHRS, CDR2 YFSETQ. V gave up 5 bases and J gave up 2 bases, with 14 bases separating them. The DNA for the CDR3 is TGCGCCAGCAGTGAGTCAGGGGTGGCCTACGAGCAGTACTTC. Protein: CASSESGVAYEQYF.

V is TRBV10-1 and J is TRBJ2-5; 9 bases map to TRBD2. The germline V gene encodes CDR1 WNHNN and CDR2 SYGVQD (reference sequence). The V gene end was trimmed by 6 bases and the J gene end by 5 bases; junction bases not matched to a gene: 7. This CDR3 is 14 amino acids long. In nucleotides, the CDR3 is TGCGCCAGCAGCTCCGGGACTAGCAGGGAGACCCAGTACTTC. This gives the protein CASSSGTSRETQYF.

The V gene is TRBV21-1, the J gene TRBJ2-7; the table's D call of TRBD1 was not tested on the DNA. TRBV21-1 is termed a pseudogene. The CDR3 sequence is 16 residues long. The CDR3 bases are TGTGCCAGCAGCAAAGTGCCGGGACAGACAAGCTACGAGCAGTACTTC. The encoded protein is CASSKVPGQTSYEQYF.

V usage is TRBV19 and J usage is TRBJ1-1, with TRBD1 matching over 7 bases. The junction had 8 bases not matched to a gene; V was cut back by 6 bases and J by 7 bases. Germline V gene lookup returns CDR1 LNHDA and CDR2 SQIVND (reference sequence). The CDR3 has 13 amino acids. This chain's CDR3 is CASSLQGILEAFF. The DNA of the CDR3 is TGTGCCAGTAGCCTACAGGGGATACTTGAAGCTTTCTTT.

Only one count was recorded for this clone. This chain links TRBV9 with TRBJ1-6, with D unclear. V was shortened by 3 bases and J by 7 bases, with 17 bases between the two germline ends. The CDR3 contains 16 residues. The germline CDR1 and CDR2 sequences are SGDLS and YYNGEE. Here the CDR3 reads CASSDPVGVGNSPLHF. The CDR3 DNA is TGTGCCAGCAGCGACCCCGTTGGGGTAGGAAATTCACCCCTCCACTTT. The full variable domain, its missing parts supplied by reference TRBV9 and TRBJ1-6, is DSGVTQTPKHLITATGQRVTLRCSPRSGDLSVYWYQQSLDQGLQFLIQYYNGEERAKGNILERFSAQQFPDLHSELNLSSLELGDSALYFCASSDPVGVGNSPLHFGNGTRLTVT.

This rearrangement joins TRBV5-1 to TRBJ2-1, with 9 positions matching TRBD2. Trimming at V came to 0 bases and at J to 5 bases, leaving 3 bases not matched to a gene. The CDR3 has 15 residues. In germline, CDR1 is SGHRS, CDR2 YFSETQ. Written as DNA, the CDR3 is TGCGCCAGCAGCTTGGAGACTAGCGGCGACAATGAGCAGTTCTTC. As protein: CASSLETSGDNEQFF.

The rearrangement joins TRBV4-2 to TRBJ2-1; no clear D gene. The CDR3 runs to 16 residues. Looked up from germline, CDR1 is LGHNA and CDR2 is YNFKEQ. Trimming pared 3 bases from V and 0 bases from J, leaving 12 bases between. The CDR3: CASSQVATSSYNEQFF. As DNA, the CDR3 is TGTGCCAGCAGCCAGGTTGCTACAAGCTCCTACAATGAGCAGTTCTTC.

This chain links TRBV5-5 with TRBJ2-2; no definite D call. The CDR3 contains 16 residues. Trimming removed 0 bases from V and 5 bases from J, with 14 bases in between. Germline CDR1 and CDR2: SGHKS and YYEKEE (reference sequence). CDR3 sequence reads: CASSLGSLTRTGELFF. The CDR3 DNA reads as TGTGCCAGCAGCTTGGGGTCCCTTACGCGGACCGGGGAGCTGTTTTTT.

This clone is a singleton in its sample. This chain joins TRBV15 and TRBJ2-1; D is ambiguous. CDR1 and CDR2 from the germline V gene are LNHNV and YYDKDF (reference sequence). The V gene lost 0 bases and the J gene lost 7 bases, with 7 bases spanning the gap. This CDR3 has 13 amino acids. The CDR3 protein is CATSRDFTNEQFF. The CDR3 DNA reads TGTGCCACCAGCAGAGATTTTACTAATGAGCAGTTCTTC.

About this clone: At the DNA level, this CDR3 is encoded by other sequences in the same sample as well. This chain connects TRBV2 to TRBJ1-1; 9 bases fit TRBD1. The germline V gene encodes CDR1 SNHLY and CDR2 FYNNEI. V lost 6 bases to trimming and J lost 1 base; unmatched junction nucleotides: 0. This CDR3 is built from 13 residues. Here the CDR3 DNA reads TGTGCCAGCAGGGGACAGGGGAACACTGAAGCTTTCTTT. Its translation: CASRGQGNTEAFF.

This clone was seen a single time. V is TRBV6-1 and J is TRBJ2-2, with D possibly matching TRBD1 (5 bases). The CDR3 contains 16 residues. Deletions cut 3 bases from V and 0 bases from J, with 11 bases between. Germline lookup yields CDR1 MNHNS and CDR2 SASEGT. CDR3 residues: CASSERQIANTGELFF. As DNA, the CDR3 is TGTGCCAGCAGTGAGAGACAGATAGCGAACACCGGGGAGCTGTTTTTT.

V gene TRBV5-5 combines with J gene TRBJ1-5; no firm D call. Germline V CDR1 and CDR2: SGHKS, YYEKEE (reference sequence). CDR3 length equals 16 residues. The germline V and J ends were trimmed by 4 bases and 3 bases, with 17 bases remaining between them. CDR3 bases: TGTGCCAGCAGCCTGCGACACATGGTTCTCAATCAGCCCCAGCATTTT. Protein: CASSLRHMVLNQPQHF.

The J gene is TRBJ1-1, the V gene TRBV27; 7 bases align to TRBD1. With 3 bases clipped from V and 1 base from J, the junction kept 5 bases outside the gene matches. CDR1 is MNHEY, CDR2 SMNVEV, per germline (reference sequence). The CDR3 contains 15 residues. The CDR3 loop is CASSFWGTENTEAFF. CDR3 coding DNA: TGTGCCAGCAGTTTCTGGGGGACAGAGAACACTGAAGCTTTCTTT.

The CDR3 here is CATSDFRGPSPGANVLTF. The CDR3 nucleotides are TGTGCCACCAGTGATTTTCGGGGTCCCTCTCCTGGGGCCAACGTCCTGACTTTC. This chain links TRBV24-1 with TRBJ2-6; possible D gene TRBD2, 5 bases. Trimming left V 1 base short and J 2 bases short, with 14 bases between. The V gene's germline CDR1 is KGHDR and CDR2 SFDVKD. The CDR3 is 18 amino acids.

This chain uses TRBV7-9 with TRBJ2-2, with D uncertain. V was trimmed by 4 bases and J by 3 bases, leaving 6 bases between them. The CDR3 is made up of 13 amino acids. Germline V gives CDR1 SEHNR, CDR2 FQNEAQ (reference sequence). The CDR3 nucleotides are TGTGCCAGCAGCTCGCAACACACCGGGGAGCTGTTTTTT. It codes for CASSSQHTGELFF.

J is TRBJ2-3 and V is TRBV6-5; D not resolved. Trimming removed 3 bases at V and 4 bases at J, with 8 bases between. Germline CDR1 and CDR2: MNHEY and SVGAGI. This CDR3 comprises 13 residues. The CDR3 DNA follows: TGTGCCAGCAGTTATTACAGAGCAGATACGCAGTATTTT. It is translated as CASSYYRADTQYF.

The rearrangement links TRBV7-2 to TRBJ2-7; TRBD2 aligns across 10 bases. CDR3 size: 14 residues. Germline V gene data show CDR1 as SGHTA and CDR2 as FQGNSA. V gave up 3 bases and J gave up 3 bases; unmatched junction bases: 2. The CDR3 nucleotides are TGTGCCAGCAGCTTCACTAGCGGGATCTACGAGCAGTACTTC. Residues: CASSFTSGIYEQYF.

The chain carries TRBV11-2 and TRBJ1-1; 9 bases agree with TRBD1. The CDR3 contains 15 residues. Trimming at V came to 5 bases and at J to 0 bases, leaving 4 bases not matched to a gene. CDR1 and CDR2 from the germline V gene are SGHAT and FQNNGV. CDR3 loop: CASSRGQGMNTEAFF. The CDR3 nucleotides read TGTGCCAGCAGCCGGGGACAGGGAATGAACACTGAAGCTTTCTTT. The complete variable domain, with remaining parts taken from reference TRBV11-2 and TRBJ1-1, reads EAGVAQSPRYKIIEKRQSVAFWCNPISGHATLYWYQQILGQGPKLLIQFQNNGVVDDSQLPKDRFSAERLKGVDSTLKIQPAKLEDSAVYLCASSRGQGMNTEAFFGQGTRLTVV.